This is a list of T cell receptor beta chains from one sample in a study of blood T cell repertoires in COVID-19. Assay used: immunoSEQ multiplex PCR; TCRdb lists only in-frame clones, some missing. The sample records about 94,000 clones, about 80% being singletons. Source material: peripheral blood. These receptors all come from a human donor in a cohort sampled during active COVID-19. The CDR3 runs from the conserved cysteine through the conserved F or W. A D gene is named only where the DNA matches it firmly. Only some rows state a clone size, as once, few, many or a class for expanded clones.

j_call: TRBJ1-5; clone_size: .; v_call: TRBV28; d_call: .; cdr3_aa: CASSLSGNQPQHF; cdr3_nt: TGTGCCAGCAGTTTGTCCGGGAATCAGCCCCAGCATTTT
j_call: TRBJ1-3; clone_size: once; v_call: TRBV28; d_call: .; cdr3_aa: CASSPGANSGNTIYF; cdr3_nt: TGTGCCAGCTCGCCGGGAGCGAACTCTGGAAACACCATATATTTT
j_call: TRBJ2-7; clone_size: .; v_call: TRBV5-4; d_call: TRBD2; cdr3_aa: CASSIWTSGRINEQYF; cdr3_nt: TGTGCCAGCAGCATTTGGACTAGCGGGAGGATAAACGAGCAGTACTTC
j_call: TRBJ1-1; clone_size: .; v_call: TRBV25-1; d_call: TRBD1; cdr3_aa: CASSFRTGDTEAFF; cdr3_nt: TGTGCCAGCAGTTTTAGGACAGGGGACACTGAAGCTTTCTTT
j_call: TRBJ2-7; clone_size: .; v_call: TRBV2; d_call: TRBD1; cdr3_aa: CASSVGQGVYEQYF; cdr3_nt: TGTGCCAGCAGTGTCGGACAGGGGGTCTACGAGCAGTACTTC
j_call: TRBJ2-7; clone_size: .; v_call: TRBV6-5; d_call: TRBD1; cdr3_aa: CASSNRGRGYEQYF; cdr3_nt: TGTGCCAGCTCGAATAGGGGGCGCGGGTACGAGCAGTACTTC
j_call: TRBJ2-7; clone_size: .; v_call: TRBV28; d_call: .; cdr3_aa: CASSSSVTYEQYF; cdr3_nt: TGTGCCAGCAGTTCATCGGTCACCTACGAGCAGTACTTC
j_call: TRBJ1-1; clone_size: .; v_call: TRBV15; d_call: .; cdr3_aa: CATSSRLTGTEAFF; cdr3_nt: TGTGCCACCAGCAGCCGACTAACGGGGACTGAAGCTTTCTTT
j_call: TRBJ1-1; clone_size: .; v_call: TRBV6-5; d_call: .; cdr3_aa: CASARGTEAFF; cdr3_nt: TGTGCCAGCGCTAGGGGCACTGAAGCTTTCTTT
j_call: TRBJ2-5; clone_size: .; v_call: TRBV7-2; d_call: .; cdr3_aa: CASSPLRPGRETQYF; cdr3_nt: TGTGCCAGCAGCCCCCTAAGACCGGGTCGAGAGACCCAGTACTTC
j_call: TRBJ1-6; clone_size: many; v_call: TRBV6-1; d_call: .; cdr3_aa: CASSEATGGGPPLHF; cdr3_nt: TGTGCCAGCAGTGAAGCGACCGGAGGCGGCCCACCCCTCCACTTT
j_call: TRBJ2-1; clone_size: .; v_call: TRBV19; d_call: TRBD1; cdr3_aa: CATQRGTGGYNEQFF; cdr3_nt: TGTGCCACCCAACGAGGGACAGGGGGCTACAATGAGCAGTTCTTC
j_call: TRBJ2-3; clone_size: .; v_call: TRBV15; d_call: TRBD2; cdr3_aa: CATSRPLGLEEGFRRDTQYF; cdr3_nt: TGTGCCACCAGCAGACCCCTGGGACTAGAGGAGGGATTCAGGAGAGATACGCAGTATTTT
j_call: TRBJ2-7; clone_size: .; v_call: TRBV12-3/TRBV12-4; d_call: .; cdr3_aa: CASSGAVTYEQYF; cdr3_nt: TGTGCCAGCAGTGGGGCGGTTACCTACGAGCAGTACTTC
j_call: TRBJ1-2; clone_size: .; v_call: TRBV30; d_call: TRBD1; cdr3_aa: CAWSGTGVIYGYTF; cdr3_nt: TGTGCCTGGAGCGGGACAGGGGTTATCTATGGCTACACCTTC
j_call: TRBJ2-7; clone_size: once; v_call: TRBV2; d_call: .; cdr3_aa: CASMLSGTYEQYF; cdr3_nt: TGTGCCAGCATGCTTAGCGGTACCTACGAGCAGTACTTC
j_call: TRBJ2-5; clone_size: .; v_call: TRBV10-2; d_call: .; cdr3_aa: CASSESGAAVGTQYF; cdr3_nt: TGCGCCAGCAGTGAGTCAGGGGCAGCCGTGGGGACCCAGTACTTC
j_call: TRBJ1-2; clone_size: .; v_call: TRBV19; d_call: .; cdr3_aa: CASSIQGKNGYTF; cdr3_nt: TGTGCCAGTAGTATCCAGGGGAAAAATGGCTACACCTTC
j_call: TRBJ2-7; clone_size: once; v_call: TRBV7-2; d_call: TRBD2; cdr3_aa: CASSRGTSVPTGGHF; cdr3_nt: TGTGCCAGCAGCCGCGGGACTAGCGTCCCTACGGGGGGGCACTTC
j_call: TRBJ2-7; clone_size: few; v_call: TRBV3-1/TRBV3-2; d_call: TRBD2; cdr3_aa: CASSPGVAGPYEQYF; cdr3_nt: TGTGCCAGCAGCCCCGGAGTAGCGGGGCCCTACGAGCAGTACTTC
j_call: TRBJ1-1; clone_size: few; v_call: TRBV13; d_call: TRBD1; cdr3_aa: CASSPPSDRVFEAFF; cdr3_nt: TGTGCCAGCAGCCCTCCATCAGACAGGGTCTTTGAAGCTTTCTTT
j_call: TRBJ2-7; clone_size: .; v_call: TRBV29-1; d_call: .; cdr3_aa: CSVEVVYEQYF; cdr3_nt: TGCAGCGTTGAAGTAGTCTACGAGCAGTACTTC
j_call: TRBJ2-7; clone_size: .; v_call: TRBV28; d_call: TRBD1; cdr3_aa: CASKTGGSFEQYF; cdr3_nt: TGTGCCAGTAAGACAGGGGGTTCGTTCGAGCAGTACTTC